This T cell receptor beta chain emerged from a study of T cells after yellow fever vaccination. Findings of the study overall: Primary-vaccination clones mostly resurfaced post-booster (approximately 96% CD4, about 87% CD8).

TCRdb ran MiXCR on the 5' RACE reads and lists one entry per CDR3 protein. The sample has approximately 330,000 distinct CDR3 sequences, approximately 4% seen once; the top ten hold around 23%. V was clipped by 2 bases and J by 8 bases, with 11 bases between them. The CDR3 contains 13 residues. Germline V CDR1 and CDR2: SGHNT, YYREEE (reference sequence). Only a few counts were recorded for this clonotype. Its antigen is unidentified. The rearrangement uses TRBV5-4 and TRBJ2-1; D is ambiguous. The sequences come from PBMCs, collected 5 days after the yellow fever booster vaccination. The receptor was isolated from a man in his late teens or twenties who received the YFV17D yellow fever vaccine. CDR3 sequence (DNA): TGTGCCAGCAGCTTTAGACCCGGCGATGAGCAGTTCTTC. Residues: CASSFRPGDEQFF.